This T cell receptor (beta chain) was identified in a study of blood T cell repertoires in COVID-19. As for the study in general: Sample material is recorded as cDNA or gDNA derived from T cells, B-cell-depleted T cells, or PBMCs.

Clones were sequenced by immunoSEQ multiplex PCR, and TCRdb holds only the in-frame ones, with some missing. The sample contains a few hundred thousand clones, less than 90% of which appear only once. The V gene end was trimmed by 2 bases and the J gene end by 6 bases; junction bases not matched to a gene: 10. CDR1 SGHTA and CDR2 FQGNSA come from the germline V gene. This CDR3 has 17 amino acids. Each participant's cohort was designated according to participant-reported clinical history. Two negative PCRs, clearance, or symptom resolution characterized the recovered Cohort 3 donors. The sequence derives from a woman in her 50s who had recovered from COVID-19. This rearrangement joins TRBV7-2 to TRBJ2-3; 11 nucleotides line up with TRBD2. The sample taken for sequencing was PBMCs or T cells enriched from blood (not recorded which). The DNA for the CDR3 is TGTGCCAGCAGCTTACTGATCCTAGCGGGAGGCTCGGATACGCAGTATTTT. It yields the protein CASSLLILAGGSDTQYF. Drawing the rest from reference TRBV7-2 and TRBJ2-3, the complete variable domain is GAGVSQSPSNKVTEKGKDVELRCDPISGHTALYWYRQSLGQGLEFLIYFQGNSAPDKSGLPSDRFSAERTGGSVSTLTIQRTQQEDSAVYLCASSLLILAGGSDTQYFGPGTRLTVL.